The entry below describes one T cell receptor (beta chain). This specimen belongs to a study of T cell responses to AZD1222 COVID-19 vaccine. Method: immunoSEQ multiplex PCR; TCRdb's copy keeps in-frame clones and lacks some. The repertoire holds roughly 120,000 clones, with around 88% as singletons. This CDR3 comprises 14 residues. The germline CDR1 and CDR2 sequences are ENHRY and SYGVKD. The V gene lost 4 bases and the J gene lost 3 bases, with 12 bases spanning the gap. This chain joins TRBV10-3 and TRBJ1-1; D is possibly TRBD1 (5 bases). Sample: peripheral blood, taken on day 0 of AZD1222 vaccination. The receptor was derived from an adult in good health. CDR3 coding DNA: TGTGCCATCAGTGGCCAGGGAGCGTACACTGAAGCTTTCTTT. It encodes CAISGQGAYTEAFF.